This TCR beta chain was recovered during a study of T cell changes during pregnancy in multiple sclerosis. The method was immunoSEQ multiplex PCR; TCRdb's version includes in-frame clones alone and lacks a portion of them. The sample gives 30,000 to 40,000 clones, roughly 89% of which show up once; 3.5% to 4% is in the top ten. CDR3 length equals 15 residues. V was clipped by 8 bases and J by 0 bases, with 15 bases between them. Germline CDR1 MGHRA, CDR2 YSYEKL. This TCR was sampled from a female donor with multiple sclerosis, enrolled in a pregnancy study. The chain couples TRBV4-1 to TRBJ2-3; D is uncertain. The material was CD8+ T cells from peripheral blood mononuclear cells, obtained in the third trimester of pregnancy. CDR3 sequence (DNA): TGCGCCAGCCGCCTACGGTTTGCCAGCACAGATACGCAGTATTTT. Protein product: CASRLRFASTDTQYF.